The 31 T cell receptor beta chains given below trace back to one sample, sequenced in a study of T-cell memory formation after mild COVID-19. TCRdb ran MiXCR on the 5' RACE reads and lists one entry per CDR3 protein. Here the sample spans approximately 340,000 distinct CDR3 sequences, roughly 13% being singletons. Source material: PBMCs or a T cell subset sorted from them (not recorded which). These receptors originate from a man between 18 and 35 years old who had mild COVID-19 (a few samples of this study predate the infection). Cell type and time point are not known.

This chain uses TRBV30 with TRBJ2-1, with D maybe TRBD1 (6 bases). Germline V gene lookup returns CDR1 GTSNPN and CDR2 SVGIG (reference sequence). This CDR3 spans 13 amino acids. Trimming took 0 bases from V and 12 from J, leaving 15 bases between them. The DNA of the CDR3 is TGTGCCTGGAGTGTAGGGGGTCGAAGGGGGCAGTTCTTC. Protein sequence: CAWSVGGRRGQFF.

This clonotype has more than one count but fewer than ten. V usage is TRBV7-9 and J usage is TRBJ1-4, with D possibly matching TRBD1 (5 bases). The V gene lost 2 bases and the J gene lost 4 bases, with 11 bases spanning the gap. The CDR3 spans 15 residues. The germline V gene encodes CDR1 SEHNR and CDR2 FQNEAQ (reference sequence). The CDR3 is CASSLSGGGNEKLFF. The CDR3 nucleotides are TGTGCCAGCAGCTTAAGCGGTGGGGGTAATGAAAAACTGTTTTTT.

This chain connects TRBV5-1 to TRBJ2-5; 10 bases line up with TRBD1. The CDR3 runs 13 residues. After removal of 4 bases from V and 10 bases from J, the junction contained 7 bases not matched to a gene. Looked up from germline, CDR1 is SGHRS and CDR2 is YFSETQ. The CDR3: CASSRGQGRDQYF. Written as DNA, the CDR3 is TGCGCCAGCAGCCGGGGACAGGGGAGAGACCAGTACTTC.

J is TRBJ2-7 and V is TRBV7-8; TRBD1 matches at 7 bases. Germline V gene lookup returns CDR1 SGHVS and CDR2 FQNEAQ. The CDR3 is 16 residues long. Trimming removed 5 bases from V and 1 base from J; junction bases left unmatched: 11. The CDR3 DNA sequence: TGTGCCAGCAGCCTAGACCGGGACAGCCATTCCTACGAGCAGTACTTC. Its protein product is CASSLDRDSHSYEQYF.

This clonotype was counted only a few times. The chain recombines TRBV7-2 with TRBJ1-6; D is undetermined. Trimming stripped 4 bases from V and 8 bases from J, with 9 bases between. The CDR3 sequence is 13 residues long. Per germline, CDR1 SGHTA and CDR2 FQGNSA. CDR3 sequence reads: CASSWGGDSPLHF. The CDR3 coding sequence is TGTGCCAGCAGCTGGGGAGGCGATTCACCCCTCCACTTT.

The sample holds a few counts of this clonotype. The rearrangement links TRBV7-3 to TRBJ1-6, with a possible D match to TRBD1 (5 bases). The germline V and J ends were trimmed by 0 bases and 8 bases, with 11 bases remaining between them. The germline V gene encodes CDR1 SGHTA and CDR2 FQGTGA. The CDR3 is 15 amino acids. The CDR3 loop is CASSLTGAVDSPLHF. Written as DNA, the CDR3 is TGTGCCAGCAGCTTAACAGGGGCGGTGGATTCACCCCTCCACTTT.

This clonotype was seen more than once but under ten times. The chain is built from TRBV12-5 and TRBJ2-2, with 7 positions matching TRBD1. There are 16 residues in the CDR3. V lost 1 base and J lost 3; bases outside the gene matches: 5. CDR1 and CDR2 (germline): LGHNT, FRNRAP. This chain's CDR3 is CASGLAQGVYTGELFF. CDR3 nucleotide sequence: TGTGCTAGTGGTTTGGCCCAGGGGGTATACACCGGGGAGCTGTTTTTT.

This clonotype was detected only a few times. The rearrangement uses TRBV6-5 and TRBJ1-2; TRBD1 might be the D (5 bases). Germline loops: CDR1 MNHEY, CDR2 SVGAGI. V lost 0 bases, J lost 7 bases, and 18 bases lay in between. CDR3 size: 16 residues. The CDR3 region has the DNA TGTGCCAGCAGTTACTCGGGACTAGGGAGGAGTGGTGGCTACACCTTC. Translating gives CASSYSGLGRSGGYTF.

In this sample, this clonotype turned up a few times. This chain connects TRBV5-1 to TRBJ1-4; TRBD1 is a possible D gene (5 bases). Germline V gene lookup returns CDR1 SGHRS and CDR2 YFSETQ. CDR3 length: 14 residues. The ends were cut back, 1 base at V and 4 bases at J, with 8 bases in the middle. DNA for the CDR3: TGCGCCAGCAGCTTGATGCAGGGTAATGAAAAACTGTTTTTT. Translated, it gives CASSLMQGNEKLFF.

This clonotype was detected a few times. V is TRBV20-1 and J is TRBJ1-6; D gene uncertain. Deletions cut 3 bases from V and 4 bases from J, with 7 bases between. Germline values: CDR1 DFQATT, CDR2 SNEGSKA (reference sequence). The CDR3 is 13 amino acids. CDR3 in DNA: TGCAGTGCTAGCGGCCAGTATAATTCACCCCTCCACTTT. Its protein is CSASGQYNSPLHF.

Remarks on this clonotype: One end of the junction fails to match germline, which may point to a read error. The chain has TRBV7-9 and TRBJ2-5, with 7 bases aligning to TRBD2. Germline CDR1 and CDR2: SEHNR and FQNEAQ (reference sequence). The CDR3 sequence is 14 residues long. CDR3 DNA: TGTGCCAGCAGCAACCGGGACTACCAGGAGACCCAGTACTTC. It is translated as CASSNRDYQETQYF. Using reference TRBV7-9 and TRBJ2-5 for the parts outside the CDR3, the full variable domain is DTGVSQNPRHKITKRGQNVTFRCDPISEHNRLYWYRQTLGQGPEFLTYFQNEAQLEKSRLLSDRFSAERPKGSFSTLEIQRTEQGDSAMYLCASSNRDYQETQYFGPGTRLLVL.

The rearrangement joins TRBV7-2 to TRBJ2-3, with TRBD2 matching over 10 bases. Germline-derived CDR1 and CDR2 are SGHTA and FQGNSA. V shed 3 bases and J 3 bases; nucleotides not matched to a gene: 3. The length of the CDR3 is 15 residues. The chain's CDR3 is CASSFSSGGTDTQYF. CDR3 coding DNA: TGTGCCAGCAGCTTCTCTAGCGGGGGTACAGATACGCAGTATTTT.

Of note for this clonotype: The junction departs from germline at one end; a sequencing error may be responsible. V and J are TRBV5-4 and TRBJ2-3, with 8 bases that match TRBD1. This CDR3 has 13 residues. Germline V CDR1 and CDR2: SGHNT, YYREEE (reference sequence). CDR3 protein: CASSFDGRDRRYF. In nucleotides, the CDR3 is TGTGCCAGCAGCTTTGATGGCCGGGACAGGAGATACTTT. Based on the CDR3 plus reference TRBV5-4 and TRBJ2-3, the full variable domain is ETGVTQSPTHLIKTRGQQVTLRCSSQSGHNTVSWYQQALGQGPQFIFQYYREEENGRGNFPPRFSGLQFPNYSSELNVNALELDDSALYLCASSFDGRDRRYFGPGTRLTVL.

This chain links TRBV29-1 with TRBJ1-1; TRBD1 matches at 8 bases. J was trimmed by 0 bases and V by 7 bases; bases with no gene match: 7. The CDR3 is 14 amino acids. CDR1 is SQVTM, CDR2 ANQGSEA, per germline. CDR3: CSAGGQGMNTEAFF. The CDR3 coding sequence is TGCAGCGCCGGAGGACAGGGAATGAACACTGAAGCTTTCTTT. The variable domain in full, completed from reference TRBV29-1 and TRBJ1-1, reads SAVISQKPSRDICQRGTSLTIQCQVDSQVTMMFWYRQQPGQSLTLIATANQGSEATYESGFVIDKFPISRPNLTFSTLTVSNMSPEDSSIYLCSAGGQGMNTEAFFGQGTRLTVV.

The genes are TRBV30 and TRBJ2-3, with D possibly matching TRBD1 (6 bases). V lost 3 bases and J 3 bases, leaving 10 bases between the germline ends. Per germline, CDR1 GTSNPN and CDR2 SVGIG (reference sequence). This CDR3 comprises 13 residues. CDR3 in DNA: TGTGCCTGGAGCCTACAGGGTACAGATACGCAGTATTTT. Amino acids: CAWSLQGTDTQYF.

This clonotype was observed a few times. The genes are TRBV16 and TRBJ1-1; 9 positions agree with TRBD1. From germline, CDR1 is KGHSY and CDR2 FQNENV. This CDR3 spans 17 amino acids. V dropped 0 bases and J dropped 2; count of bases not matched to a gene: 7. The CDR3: CASSQSIRDRANTEAFF. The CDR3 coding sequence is TGTGCCAGCAGCCAATCGATTCGGGACAGGGCTAACACTGAAGCTTTCTTT. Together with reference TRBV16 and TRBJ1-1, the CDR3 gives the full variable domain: GEEVAQTPKHLVRGEGQKAKLYCAPIKGHSYVFWYQQVLKNEFKFLISFQNENVFDETGMPKERFSAKCLPNSPCSLEIQATKLEDSAVYFCASSQSIRDRANTEAFFGQGTRLTVV.

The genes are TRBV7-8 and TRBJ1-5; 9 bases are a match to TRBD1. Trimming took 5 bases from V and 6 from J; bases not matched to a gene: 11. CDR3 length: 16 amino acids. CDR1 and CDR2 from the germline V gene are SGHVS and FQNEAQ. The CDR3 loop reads CASSPDRDRDGQPQHF. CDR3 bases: TGTGCCAGCAGCCCTGACCGGGACAGGGATGGTCAGCCCCAGCATTTT.

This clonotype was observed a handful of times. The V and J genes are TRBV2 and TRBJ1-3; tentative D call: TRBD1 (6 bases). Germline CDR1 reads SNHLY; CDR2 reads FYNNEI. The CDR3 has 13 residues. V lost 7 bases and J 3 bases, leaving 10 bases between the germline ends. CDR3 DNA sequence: TGTGCCAGCAAGGGGGTTTATGGAAACACCATATATTTT. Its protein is CASKGVYGNTIYF.

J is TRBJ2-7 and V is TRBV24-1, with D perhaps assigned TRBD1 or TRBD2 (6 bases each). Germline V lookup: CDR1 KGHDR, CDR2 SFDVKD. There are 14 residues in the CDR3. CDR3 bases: TGTGCCCCCAGAGGACGGGGGCAACCTTACGAGCAGTACGTC. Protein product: CAPRGRGQPYEQYV.

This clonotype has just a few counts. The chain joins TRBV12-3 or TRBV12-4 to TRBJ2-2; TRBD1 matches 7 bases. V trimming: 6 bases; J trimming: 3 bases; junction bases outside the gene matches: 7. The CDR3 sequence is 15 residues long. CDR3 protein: CASRPLGQHTGELFF. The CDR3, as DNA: TGTGCCAGCAGACCTCTGGGACAGCACACCGGGGAGCTGTTTTTT.

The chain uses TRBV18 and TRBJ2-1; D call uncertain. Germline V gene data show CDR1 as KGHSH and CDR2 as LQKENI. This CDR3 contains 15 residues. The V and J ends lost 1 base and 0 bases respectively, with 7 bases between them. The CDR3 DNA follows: TGTGCCAGCTCACCACAGGTAAACTCCTACAATGAGCAGTTCTTC. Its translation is CASSPQVNSYNEQFF.

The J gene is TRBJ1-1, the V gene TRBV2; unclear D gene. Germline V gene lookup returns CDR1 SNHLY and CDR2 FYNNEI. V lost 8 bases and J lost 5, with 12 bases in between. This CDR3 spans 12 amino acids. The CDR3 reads CASQFRFTEAFF. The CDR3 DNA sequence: TGTGCCAGCCAGTTCCGGTTTACTGAAGCTTTCTTT.

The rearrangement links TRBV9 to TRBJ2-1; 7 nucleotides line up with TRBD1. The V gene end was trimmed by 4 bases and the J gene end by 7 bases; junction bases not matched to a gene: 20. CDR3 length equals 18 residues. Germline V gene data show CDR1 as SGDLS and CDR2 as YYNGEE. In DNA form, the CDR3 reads TGTGCCAGCAGCCCTAGGGGCCTACAGGGGACATCATGGAATGAGCAGTTCTTC. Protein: CASSPRGLQGTSWNEQFF.

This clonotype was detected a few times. The CDR3 sequence: CASSLEGGREQYV. The CDR3 nucleotides are TGTGCCAGCAGCTTAGAGGGGGGGCGCGAGCAGTACGTC. The rearrangement joins TRBV7-2 to TRBJ2-7; D is possibly TRBD2 (7 bases). This CDR3 is built from 13 residues. The V end was cut by 1 base, the J end by 6 bases, with 10 bases between. CDR1 and CDR2 (germline): SGHTA, FQGNSA.

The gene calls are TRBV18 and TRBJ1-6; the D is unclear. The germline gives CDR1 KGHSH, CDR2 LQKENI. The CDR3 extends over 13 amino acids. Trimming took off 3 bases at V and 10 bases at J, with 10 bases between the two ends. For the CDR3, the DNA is TGTGCCAGCTCACCGCCTAGTGGCTCACCCCTCCACTTT. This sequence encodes CASSPPSGSPLHF.

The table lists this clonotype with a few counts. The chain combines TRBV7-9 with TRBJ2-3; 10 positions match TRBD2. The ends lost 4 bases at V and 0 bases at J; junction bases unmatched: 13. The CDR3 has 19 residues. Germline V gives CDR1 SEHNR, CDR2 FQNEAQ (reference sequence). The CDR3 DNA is TGTGCCAGCAGCTCCCTGTCTAGCGGGGGCCCCCTTAGCACAGATACGCAGTATTTT. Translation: CASSSLSSGGPLSTDTQYF.

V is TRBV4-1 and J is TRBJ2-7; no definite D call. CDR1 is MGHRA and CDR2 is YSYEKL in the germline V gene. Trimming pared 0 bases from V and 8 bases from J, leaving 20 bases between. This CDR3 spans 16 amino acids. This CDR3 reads CASSQDPGFPLLQQYV. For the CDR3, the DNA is TGCGCCAGCAGCCAAGATCCGGGCTTCCCTCTGCTTCAGCAGTACGTC.

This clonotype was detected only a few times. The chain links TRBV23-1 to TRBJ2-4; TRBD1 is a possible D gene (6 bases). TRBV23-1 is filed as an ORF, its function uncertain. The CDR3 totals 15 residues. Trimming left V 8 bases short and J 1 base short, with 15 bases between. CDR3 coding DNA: TGCGCCAGCGGCCACAGGGTGTGGGCCAAAAACATTCAGTACTTC. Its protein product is CASGHRVWAKNIQYF.

CDR3 DNA sequence: TGTGCCAGCAGTCCGGAGCGGTGGGCAGATACGCAGTATTTT. Translated: CASSPERWADTQYF. V usage is TRBV27 and J usage is TRBJ2-3, with D maybe TRBD2 (5 bases). Deletions cut 5 bases from V and 4 bases from J, with 13 bases between. The V gene's germline CDR1 is MNHEY and CDR2 SMNVEV (reference sequence). This CDR3 comprises 14 residues.

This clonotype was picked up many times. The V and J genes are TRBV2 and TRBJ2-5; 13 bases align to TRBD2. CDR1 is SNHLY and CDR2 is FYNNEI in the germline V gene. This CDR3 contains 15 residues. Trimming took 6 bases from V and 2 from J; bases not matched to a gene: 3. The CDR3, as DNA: TGTGCCAGCAGACGGACTAGCGGGGGACAAGAGACCCAGTACTTC. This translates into CASRRTSGGQETQYF.

As DNA, the CDR3 is TGTGCCAGCAGTTTGACAGGGAGGTACGACTATGGCTACACCTTC. Protein: CASSLTGRYDYGYTF. The chain links TRBV27 to TRBJ1-2; 7 bases are a match to TRBD1. Germline loops: CDR1 MNHEY, CDR2 SMNVEV (reference sequence). The trim removed 3 bases at V and 3 bases at J, leaving 7 bases unmatched. The CDR3 totals 15 residues.